The clone carrying this TCR beta chain showed up just a few times. Its antigen is still unknown. These data are taken from a study of T cell repertoires in cytomegalovirus infection. Study information: The public TCR beta signatures pointed to both CMV infection and matching HLA type.

Trimming stripped 7 bases from V and 4 bases from J, with 18 bases between. This CDR3 is built from 15 residues. Germline CDR1 reads SGHAT; CDR2 reads FQNNGV. Study-wide points: Cumulative public TCR beta family frequency identified carriers of CMV plus the relevant HLA. What dominated the ex vivo response were HLA-C-restricted CMV-specific TCR beta clonotypes.

In TCRdb, the reads were re-called with MiXCR into one record per CDR3 protein. Of 600,000 to 800,000 distinct CDR3 sequences in the sample, 20% to 30% were seen once. The material sequenced was CD8+ T cells from PBMCs. The rearrangement links TRBV11-2 to TRBJ2-3; D is unclear. This receptor was taken from a human donor in good health (CMV status not recorded). Some clones in this sample may be carry-over from other donors' samples. The CDR3 reads CASTPGPEAPDTQYF. Here the CDR3 DNA reads TGTGCCAGCACCCCCGGACCCGAGGCCCCAGATACGCAGTATTTT.